This TCR beta chain derives from a study of T cells in Graves' hyperthyroidism and ophthalmopathy. The CDR3 length is 15 residues. V was clipped by 2 bases and J by 9 bases; unmatched bases: 6. Germline CDR1 reads LGHNA; CDR2 reads YNFKEQ. Researchers amplified the TCR beta CDR3 regions from RNA transcripts. The HTBI primer set drove a first-round RT-PCR of the TCR CDR3. TCRdb processed the multiplex PCR reads anew with MiXCR; each CDR3 protein has one entry. The sample holds about 640,000 distinct CDR3 sequences, under 25% seen once. Active moderate-to-severe ophthalmopathy, Clinical Activity Score at least 3, NOSPECS at least 4, under 3 months' duration. A patient was excluded if there was uncontrolled infection, other autoimmune disease, pregnancy or lactation.

The V and J genes are TRBV4-2 and TRBJ1-4, with 10 bases matching TRBD1. This receptor was taken from a man aged 25 to 45 with Graves' ophthalmopathy. The sample comprised blood. This CDR3 is CASSQTGTGDQKLFF. DNA for the CDR3: TGTGCCAGCAGCCAAACCGGGACAGGGGACCAAAAACTGTTTTTT.